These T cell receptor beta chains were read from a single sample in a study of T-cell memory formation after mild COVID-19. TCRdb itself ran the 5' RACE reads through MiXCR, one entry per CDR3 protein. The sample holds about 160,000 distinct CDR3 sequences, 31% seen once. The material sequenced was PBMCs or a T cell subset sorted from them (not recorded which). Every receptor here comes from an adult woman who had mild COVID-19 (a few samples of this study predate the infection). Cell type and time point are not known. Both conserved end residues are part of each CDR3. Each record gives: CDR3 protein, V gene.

CDR3 protein: CASSMGGGSYNEQFF; V gene: TRBV19
CDR3 protein: CASSSRTSGLYNEQFF; V gene: TRBV7-9
CDR3 protein: CASSGGTGANYGYTF; V gene: TRBV5-1
CDR3 protein: CASSGTSGNDEQYF; V gene: TRBV25-1
CDR3 protein: CASSKQGASQPQHF; V gene: TRBV12-3/TRBV12-4
CDR3 protein: CASSLDGGITGAYNEQFF; V gene: TRBV7-6
CDR3 protein: CASSQGGGVPYEQYF; V gene: TRBV4-3
CDR3 protein: CSAGRGMASEQFF; V gene: TRBV20-1
CDR3 protein: CASSLSGGLNEKLFF; V gene: TRBV7-9
CDR3 protein: CASSDRNKRTAYGYTF; V gene: TRBV6-2/TRBV6-3
CDR3 protein: CASSYNRGLNNEQFF; V gene: TRBV6-2/TRBV6-3
CDR3 protein: CASSLGGPGAFFYEQYF; V gene: TRBV5-1
CDR3 protein: CASSLVAGTGNTIYF; V gene: TRBV7-8
CDR3 protein: CASSLTPGRNYGYTF; V gene: TRBV5-1
CDR3 protein: CASSLQAYPGNTIYF; V gene: TRBV14
CDR3 protein: CSARLFTDTEAFF; V gene: TRBV20-1
CDR3 protein: CASSYSMGTGGGLRYGYTF; V gene: TRBV6-5
CDR3 protein: CASSLKVPSGSVNEQYF; V gene: TRBV4-1
CDR3 protein: CASSRWTGTGELFF; V gene: TRBV5-6
CDR3 protein: CASSLGGTSNQPQHF; V gene: TRBV12-3/TRBV12-4
CDR3 protein: CASSSLTGGLSDTQYF; V gene: TRBV5-1
CDR3 protein: CASSPGLAGITETQYF; V gene: TRBV11-3
CDR3 protein: CASSQGRDSPLHF; V gene: TRBV5-1
CDR3 protein: CASSSTGQVVQETQYF; V gene: TRBV7-2
CDR3 protein: CASSPGNTIYF; V gene: TRBV18
CDR3 protein: CASSLDIDRTDTQYF; V gene: TRBV7-9
CDR3 protein: CASSLVADTDTQYF; V gene: TRBV7-2
CDR3 protein: CASSSSTGFQPQHF; V gene: TRBV27
CDR3 protein: CASSSVSNTQYF; V gene: TRBV7-9
CDR3 protein: CASSVRDRGTDTQYF; V gene: TRBV10-2
CDR3 protein: CASTPGRNTEAFF; V gene: TRBV5-1
CDR3 protein: CASSRTGRETQYF; V gene: TRBV21-1